Reported below is one T cell receptor (beta chain). The data stem from a study of blood T cell repertoires in COVID-19. Across the study: Acute and convalescent COVID-19 samples came from the United States, Italy and Spain. The cDNA or gDNA used as material had been derived from T cells, B-cell-depleted T cells, or PBMCs.

In the study's own analysis: Scientists estimated how many nucleated cells there were by amplifying reference gene primers. The repertoire was sequenced with immunoSEQ multiplex PCR; TCRdb's copy has only in-frame clones and lacks some. V and J calls and clone size are those listed in that table; D and trimming were worked out from the DNA. Among some 30,000 clones, roughly nine tenths were seen once, and the ten largest hold approximately 50%. This CDR3 spans 13 amino acids. Per germline, CDR1 PRHDT and CDR2 FYEKMQ (reference sequence). Trimming left V 5 bases short and J 6 bases short, with 13 bases between.

Sequencing was carried out using peripheral blood. This clonotype was obtained from a human donor with acute or convalescent COVID-19. The donor label of this sample is uncertain. The gene calls are TRBV13 and TRBJ2-5; maybe TRBD1 (5 bases). The DNA of the CDR3 is TGTGCCAGCAGCGACAGTGGTTTGAAGACCCAGTACTTC. Residues: CASSDSGLKTQYF.